The clone carrying this T cell receptor (beta chain) has just one count. Its cognate antigen is unknown. The junction differs from germline at one of its ends, possibly a read error. This entry is derived from a study of cytomegalovirus exposure and HLA in healthy donors. General study results and limits: Across HLA loci, a later analysis found differing TCR association rates, with DRB1 most and HLA-C fewest. Sequencing probably produced one cluster of sequence variants that were highly shared.

The CDR3 consists of 18 residues. The germline gives CDR1 SQVTM, CDR2 ANQGSEA. This PCR relied on a set of 60 Vbeta primers and 13 Jbeta primers. The assay was immunoSEQ multiplex PCR, and TCRdb's table has in-frame clones only and misses some. The table records about 170,000 clones, 60% to 80% of them present only once. This receptor was identified in a man in his forties or fifties in good health and CMV-seropositive. This sequence joins TRBV29-1 and TRBJ2-1; 11 nucleotides match TRBD2. Sequences were obtained from PBMCs. The CDR3 here is CSVEGLSGRAGSYNEQFF. The CDR3 nucleotides are TGCAGCGTCGAAGGTCTTAGCGGGAGGGCCGGGTCCTACAATGAGCAGTTCTTC.